This TCR beta chain is from a study of T cells in Graves' hyperthyroidism and ophthalmopathy. Hyperthyroidism was newly diagnosed in patients aged 18 to 65 (duration under 2 months). For the diagnoses, clinical symptoms, serum thyroxine and TRAb, thyroid ultrasound and orbital computed tomography were used. The study, taken as a whole, reports: Blood also contained most expanded thyroid clonotypes above 0.001.

Germline V gene data show CDR1 as PRHDT and CDR2 as FYEKMQ (reference sequence). The CDR3 has 17 amino acids. Trimming took off 1 base at V and 0 bases at J, with 10 bases between the two ends. With respect to this clonotype: Antigen specificity is unknown.

Amplified TCR beta CDR3 regions derived from RNA transcripts. A first-round RT-PCR of the TCR CDR3 used the HTBI primer set. TCRdb independently ran MiXCR on the multiplex PCR reads; one entry per CDR3 protein. The data contain a few hundred thousand distinct CDR3 sequences, 40% to 55% of them seen just once; the ten biggest clones take up more than 7.5%. The sample taken for sequencing was peripheral blood or thyroid tissue (not recorded which). The chain uses TRBV13 and TRBJ2-6; the D gene is possibly TRBD1 (6 bases). The TCR comes from a woman aged 18-30 years with Graves' hyperthyroidism. CDR3 coding DNA: TGTGCCAGCAGCTTAGAAACAGGGCTCTCTGGGGCCAACGTCCTGACTTTC. Amino acids: CASSLETGLSGANVLTF.